This is a list of T cell receptor beta chains from one sample in a study of metastatic and nonmetastatic thyroid tumors. TCRdb reanalyzed the PCR reads with MiXCR. Of approximately 82,000 clones listed, roughly an eighth are singletons. The specimen sequenced was tumor tissue. The source is a female donor with papillary thyroid cancer or a benign thyroid nodule (not recorded which). Some clones in this sample may be carry-over from other donors' samples. The CDR3 runs from the conserved cysteine through the conserved F or W. A D gene is named only where the DNA matches it firmly. Size values are once, few and many counts, or a class for expanded clones, and some rows have none.

j_gene	abundance	v_gene	len	d_gene	CDR3nt	CDR3aa
TRBJ1-4	many	TRBV30	11	NA	TGTGCCTGGAGCGGGAATGAAAAACTGTTTTTT	CAWSGNEKLFF
TRBJ1-4	many	TRBV5-4	15	NA	TGTGCCAGCAGCTTGGAACTACAGGGTCGTGAAAAACTGTTTTTT	CASSLELQGREKLFF
TRBJ2-5	many	TRBV2	16	TRBD2	TGTGCCAGCAGACTAGGACTAGCGGGAGGGCAAGAGACCCAGTACTTC	CASRLGLAGGQETQYF
TRBJ2-7	NA	TRBV5-1	14	NA	TGCGCCAGCAGATTGGGGACAGCGGGTTACGAGCAGTACTTC	CASRLGTAGYEQYF
TRBJ2-5	many	TRBV6-1	14	TRBD1	TGTGCCAGCAGTGTAGAACAGGGGGCAGAGACCCAGTACTTC	CASSVEQGAETQYF
TRBJ2-5	many	TRBV7-9	15	NA	TGTGCCAGCAGCTTAGCCCCTATAGGGCAAGAGACCCAGTACTTC	CASSLAPIGQETQYF
TRBJ2-3	many	TRBV18	14	TRBD1	TGTGCCAGCTCACCGACCAGGGGGTTGGATACGCAGTATTTT	CASSPTRGLDTQYF
TRBJ2-5	many	TRBV6-1	14	NA	TGTGCCAGCAGTGAACTAGCTCTCCAAGAGACCCAGTACTTC	CASSELALQETQYF
TRBJ1-1	many	TRBV6-5	16	NA	TGTGCCAGCAGTTACTCATTCGCAGGGGTTGGGACTGAAGCTTTCTTT	CASSYSFAGVGTEAFF
TRBJ1-2	many	TRBV28	14	NA	TGTGCCAGCAGTCAGGACGGCCTGGGGGTGGGCTACACCTTC	CASSQDGLGVGYTF
TRBJ2-1	many	TRBV5-1	15	NA	TGCGCCAGCAGCTTGACTATTGGCTCCTACAATGAGCAGTTCTTC	CASSLTIGSYNEQFF
TRBJ1-4	many	TRBV27	14	NA	TGTGCCAGCAGTTCCTGGACGGTTGGTGAAAAACTGTTTTTT	CASSSWTVGEKLFF
TRBJ2-7	many	TRBV2	12	NA	TGTGCCAGCAGTGGTTTAGCGCAAGAGCAGTACTTC	CASSGLAQEQYF
TRBJ1-6	many	TRBV12-3/TRBV12-4	12	NA	TGTGCCAGCAGTTTTGGTGATTCACCCCTCCACTTT	CASSFGDSPLHF
TRBJ2-3	many	TRBV28	11	NA	TGTGCCAGCAGTGCTCAAGATACGCAGTATTTT	CASSAQDTQYF
TRBJ1-5	many	TRBV30	16	NA	TGTGCCTGGAGTGACAGGGCAGGGGTTTATGGTCAGCCCCAGCATTTT	CAWSDRAGVYGQPQHF
TRBJ2-5	many	TRBV7-9	14	NA	TGTGCCAGCAGCTTAGTAACCTCGAGGGAGACCCAGTACTTC	CASSLVTSRETQYF
TRBJ1-2	NA	TRBV6-2/TRBV6-3	16	NA	TGTGCCAGCAGTTACTCTACCAGGGAACTTTACTATGGCTACACCTTC	CASSYSTRELYYGYTF
TRBJ2-5	many	TRBV7-7	14	NA	TGTGCTAGCAGCTTAGTTCCGAGGGAAAAGACCCAGTACTTC	CASSLVPREKTQYF
TRBJ2-1	many	TRBV7-3	13	TRBD2	TGTGCCAGCAGCTCCAGTCTAGCGGGTGAGCAGTTCTTC	CASSSSLAGEQFF
TRBJ1-1	many	TRBV6-1	16	TRBD1	TGTGCCATTAAACCGGGACAGGGAGCTTTCCGGACTGAAGCTTTCTTT	CAIKPGQGAFRTEAFF
TRBJ2-7	NA	TRBV20-1	16	TRBD2	TGCAGTGCTATAGATTCAGGGCCCGGGACTAGCGAAGAGCAGTACTTC	CSAIDSGPGTSEEQYF
TRBJ2-3	many	TRBV7-2	14	NA	TGTGCCAGCAGCGCAACCGGGGACACAGATACGCAGTATTTT	CASSATGDTDTQYF
TRBJ2-2	many	TRBV7-2	20	TRBD2	TGTGCCAGCAGTCCCCGTCCGGGACTAGCGGGAGTTGGTCATACCGGGGAGCTGTTTTTT	CASSPRPGLAGVGHTGELFF
TRBJ2-7	many	TRBV14	17	NA	TGTGCCAGCAGCCAAGTAAATTCCAGGGTCAGTTCCTACGAGCAGTACTTC	CASSQVNSRVSSYEQYF
TRBJ2-3	many	TRBV30	12	NA	TGTGCCTGGACAGGGGGCACAGATACGCAGTATTTT	CAWTGGTDTQYF
TRBJ2-7	many	TRBV11-2	14	NA	TGTGCCAGCAGCCGCTCCGGGGATCAGAGGGAGCAGTACTTC	CASSRSGDQREQYF
TRBJ2-3	many	TRBV12-3/TRBV12-4	16	NA	TGTGCCAGCAGTTTAATTAGGGGAACTAGCACAGATACGCAGTATTTT	CASSLIRGTSTDTQYF
TRBJ2-3	many	TRBV20-1	15	TRBD1	TGCAGTGCTCCCCTTCGGGACAGGGGGTCAGATACGCAGTATTTT	CSAPLRDRGSDTQYF
TRBJ2-2	few	TRBV6-1	16	NA	TGTGCCAGCAGGAATAGGGTCTGCTTCGCCACCGGGGAGCTGTTTTTT	CASRNRVCFATGELFF
TRBJ1-2	many	TRBV2	12	NA	TGTGCCAGCAGTGAGGGGGGGCTTGGCTACACCTTC	CASSEGGLGYTF
TRBJ1-1	NA	TRBV6-9	12	NA	TGCGCCAGCAGTCGCTGGGCTACTGAAGCTTTCTTT	CASSRWATEAFF
TRBJ2-2	few	TRBV28	15	NA	TGTGCCAGCATGGTGGGGAGCTCTAACACCGGGGATCTGTTTTTT	CASMVGSSNTGDLFF
TRBJ2-3	many	TRBV2	18	TRBD2	TGTGCCAGCAGTGGAGAAGAGGGGAAAACTAGCGGAACAGATACGCAGTATTTT	CASSGEEGKTSGTDTQYF
TRBJ2-5	many	TRBV20-1	14	NA	TGCAGTGCTAGGCGGGGGACAGCGCAAGAGACCCAGTACTTC	CSARRGTAQETQYF
TRBJ2-2	many	TRBV10-3	15	NA	TGTGCCATCAGTGAGTCCTTGGGGCGGACCGGGGAGCTGTTTTTT	CAISESLGRTGELFF
TRBJ2-4	NA	TRBV12-3/TRBV12-4	14	NA	TGTGCCAGCAGTTTCCAGTCGGCCAAAAACATTCAGTACTTC	CASSFQSAKNIQYF
TRBJ2-1	many	TRBV12-3/TRBV12-4	15	TRBD2	TGTGCCAGCAGTCGACTAGCGGGAGGGCCGGGTGAGCAGTTCTTC	CASSRLAGGPGEQFF
TRBJ2-3	many	TRBV7-9	13	TRBD2	TGTGCCAGCCACGGCGGGGGGGCAGATACGCAGTATTTT	CASHGGGADTQYF